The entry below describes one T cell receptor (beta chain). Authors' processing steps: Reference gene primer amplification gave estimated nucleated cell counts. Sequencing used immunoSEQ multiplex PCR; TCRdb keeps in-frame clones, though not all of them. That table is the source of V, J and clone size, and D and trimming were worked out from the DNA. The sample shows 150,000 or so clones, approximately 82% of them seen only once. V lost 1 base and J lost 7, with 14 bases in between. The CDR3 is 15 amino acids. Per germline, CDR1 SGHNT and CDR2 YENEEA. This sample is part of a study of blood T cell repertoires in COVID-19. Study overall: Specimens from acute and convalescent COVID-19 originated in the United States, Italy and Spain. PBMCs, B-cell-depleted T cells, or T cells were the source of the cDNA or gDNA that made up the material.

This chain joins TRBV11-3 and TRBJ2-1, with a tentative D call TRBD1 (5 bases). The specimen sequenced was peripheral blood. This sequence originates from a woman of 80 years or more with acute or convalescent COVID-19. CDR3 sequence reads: CASSLASGKGNEQFF. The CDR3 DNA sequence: TGTGCCAGCAGCTTAGCCTCTGGGAAGGGGAATGAGCAGTTCTTC.